This T cell receptor (beta chain) was sequenced in a study of blood T cell repertoires in COVID-19. In the study overall: COVID-19 samples collected from the United States, Italy and Spain covered acute and convalescent phases.

Participant-given clinical history determined each cohort assignment. Method: immunoSEQ multiplex PCR; TCRdb's copy keeps in-frame clones and lacks some. The table records roughly 280,000 clones, more than 80% of them present only once. This clone was seen only once. This CDR3 spans 14 amino acids. Trimming removed 1 base from V and 4 bases from J, with 10 bases in between. Germline lookup yields CDR1 SGHAT and CDR2 FQNNGV. The V call is TRBV11-2, the J call TRBJ1-1, with D perhaps matching TRBD1 (6 bases). This TCR derives from a woman younger than 45 with acute COVID-19. Material for sequencing was PBMCs or T cells enriched from blood (not recorded which). The DNA for the CDR3 is TGTGCCAGCAGCTTAGGAACAGGGAGCACTGAAGCTTTCTTT. Its translation: CASSLGTGSTEAFF.